This T cell receptor beta chain came from a study of T cells after yellow fever vaccination. Points from the study as a whole: When the response was secondary, it was weaker but reached its peak faster, day 5 versus 15.

With respect to this clonotype: The target antigen is unknown.

Each CDR3 protein is one row after TCRdb ran MiXCR on the 5' RACE reads. The sample consists of some 300,000 distinct CDR3 sequences, 8.7% of them appearing once. CDR3 size: 13 residues. Germline V gene sequence: CDR1 SGHTA, CDR2 FQGNSA. J gave up 2 bases and V 8 bases, and 1 base lay outside the gene matches. The clonotype comes from a man between 18 and 29 years old who received the YFV17D yellow fever vaccine. V is TRBV7-2 and J is TRBJ1-3; 9 bases fit TRBD1. The source material was CD4+ T cells sorted from PBMCs, sampled 5 days after the yellow fever booster vaccination. Written as DNA, the CDR3 is TGTGCCAGCGGGACAGGGACTGGAAACACCATATATTTT. This sequence encodes CASGTGTGNTIYF.